This T cell receptor beta chain came from a study of identical twins. Only a few counts were recorded for this clonotype. Its antigen is unknown. Study outcomes and limitations: Part of the zero-insertion signal could reflect confounding by invariant MAIT and iNKT cells. Insertions were fewer in abundant cord blood beta clonotypes, whereas memory repertoires showed none of this pattern.

The CDR3 spans 13 residues. V lost 3 bases and J lost 7, with 12 bases in between. A universal primer site came from template switching; cDNA carried unique molecular identifiers. From the 5' RACE reads, TCRdb called clonotypes with MiXCR, one entry per CDR3 protein. This sample has around 1.7 million distinct CDR3 sequences, with around a third found just once. This receptor was obtained from a newborn girl in good health. Sequencing was carried out using cord blood. The chain employs TRBV12-3 or TRBV12-4 and TRBJ1-1; D is possibly TRBD1 (6 bases). CDR3 region: CASSFEGGFEAFF. In DNA form, the CDR3 reads TGTGCCAGCAGTTTCGAGGGGGGATTTGAAGCTTTCTTT.